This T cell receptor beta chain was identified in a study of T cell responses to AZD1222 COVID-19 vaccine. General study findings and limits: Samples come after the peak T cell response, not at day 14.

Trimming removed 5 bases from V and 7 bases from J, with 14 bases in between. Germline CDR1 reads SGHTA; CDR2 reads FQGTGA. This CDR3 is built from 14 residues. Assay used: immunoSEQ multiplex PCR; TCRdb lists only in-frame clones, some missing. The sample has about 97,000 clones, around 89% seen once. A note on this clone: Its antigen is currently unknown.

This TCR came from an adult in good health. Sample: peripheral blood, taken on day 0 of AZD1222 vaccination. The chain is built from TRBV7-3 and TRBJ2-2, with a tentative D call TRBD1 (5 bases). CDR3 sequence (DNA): TGTGCCAGCAGCCCCTGGGGCGAGAACGGGGAGCTGTTTTTT. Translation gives CASSPWGENGELFF.